The 2 T cell receptor beta chains below come from one sample, sequenced in a study of blood T cell repertoires in COVID-19. Method: immunoSEQ multiplex PCR; TCRdb's copy keeps in-frame clones and lacks some. The table has some 85,000 clones, around 76% seen once. Specimen: peripheral blood. The receptors were sampled from a woman older than 75 with active or convalescent COVID-19.

The rearrangement links TRBV7-2 to TRBJ1-4, with TRBD1 matching 7 bases. CDR3 length: 15 amino acids. Looked up from germline, CDR1 is SGHTA and CDR2 is FQGNSA. V dropped 5 bases and J dropped 5; count of bases not matched to a gene: 8. As DNA, the CDR3 is TGTGCCAGCAGCGTATACAGGGGAATGAATGAAAAACTGTTTTTT. It yields the protein CASSVYRGMNEKLFF.

This clone was detected a few times. The V and J genes are TRBV11-2 and TRBJ1-2; 10 bases line up with TRBD1. This CDR3 has 17 amino acids. V lost 1 base, J lost 2 bases, and 7 bases stayed unmatched. Germline CDR1 SGHAT, CDR2 FQNNGV. The CDR3 DNA reads as TGTGCCAGCAGCTTAGCGCTCTTGGGACAGGGGAACTATGGCTACACCTTC. Translation gives CASSLALLGQGNYGYTF.